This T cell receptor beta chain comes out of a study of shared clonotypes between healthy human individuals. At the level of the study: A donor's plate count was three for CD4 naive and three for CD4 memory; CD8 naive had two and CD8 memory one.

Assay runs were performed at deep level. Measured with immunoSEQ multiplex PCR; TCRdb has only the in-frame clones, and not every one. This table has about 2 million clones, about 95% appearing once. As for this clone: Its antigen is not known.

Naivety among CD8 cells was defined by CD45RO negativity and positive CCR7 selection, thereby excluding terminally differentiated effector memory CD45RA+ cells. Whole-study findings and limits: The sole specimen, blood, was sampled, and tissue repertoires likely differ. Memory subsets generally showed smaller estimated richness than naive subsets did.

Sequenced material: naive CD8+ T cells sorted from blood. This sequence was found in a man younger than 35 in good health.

The CDR3 sequence: CASSMTGYQETQYF. In DNA form, the CDR3 reads TGTGCCAGTAGTATGACAGGGTACCAAGAGACCCAGTACTTC. This chain joins TRBV19 and TRBJ2-5; 7 positions match TRBD1. V dropped 3 bases and J dropped 0; count of bases not matched to a gene: 1. This CDR3 contains 14 residues. Germline V gene data show CDR1 as LNHDA and CDR2 as SQIVND (reference sequence).